This section outlines one T cell receptor beta chain sequence together with its context. Its antigen is not known. This specimen belongs to a study of blood T cells in healthy people across ages. Study details: Roughly one uniquely barcoded beta molecule per two T cells was captured.

Sample-barcoded 5' priming and a J-beta primer mix drove a second PCR of roughly 6 to 12 cycles. TCRdb fed the 5' RACE reads into MiXCR, producing one record per CDR3 protein. Of 650,000 to 1,000,000 distinct CDR3 sequences listed, 46% are singletons. Study-level points and caveats: TCR beta diversity, measured per million T cells, fell in a roughly linear way with age.

The CDR3 length is 16 residues. CDR1 SGHRS and CDR2 YFSETQ come from the germline V gene. With 2 bases clipped from V and 11 bases from J, the junction kept 15 bases outside the gene matches. Sequenced sample: blood. This chain connects TRBV5-1 to TRBJ2-5; 10 bases are shared with TRBD2. The clonotype was recovered from a man at least 80 years old in good health. The CDR3 DNA reads as TGCGCCAGCAGCTTAATGGTTAGCGGGAGGTCTGATGAGCAGTACTTC. It yields the protein CASSLMVSGRSDEQYF.